Listed here is a single T cell receptor beta chain. Time point in this sample: baseline, week 1 (first vaccination visit). Documented treatment: pre-vaccination baseline after standard-of-care therapy. The data are from a study of a mutant IDH1 vaccine in newly diagnosed glioma. On the study more broadly: Patients had received radiotherapy, temozolomide, or both previously, most receiving both.

Method: immunoSEQ multiplex PCR; TCRdb's copy keeps in-frame clones and lacks some. The sample yields 98,000 or so clones, roughly 90% seen once. This TCR came from a woman aged 45-65 years with glioma. Material: PBMCs, obtained from a glioma patient treated with radiotherapy, temozolomide or both.

The CDR3 spells CASSEGQGAYSPLHF. CDR3 nucleotides: TGTGCCAGCAGTGAAGGCCAGGGGGCCTATTCACCCCTCCACTTT. The chain couples TRBV2 to TRBJ1-6; TRBD1 agrees at 8 bases. V dropped 1 base and J dropped 8; count of bases not matched to a gene: 4. Germline-derived CDR1 and CDR2 are SNHLY and FYNNEI. The CDR3 loop spans 15 amino acids.